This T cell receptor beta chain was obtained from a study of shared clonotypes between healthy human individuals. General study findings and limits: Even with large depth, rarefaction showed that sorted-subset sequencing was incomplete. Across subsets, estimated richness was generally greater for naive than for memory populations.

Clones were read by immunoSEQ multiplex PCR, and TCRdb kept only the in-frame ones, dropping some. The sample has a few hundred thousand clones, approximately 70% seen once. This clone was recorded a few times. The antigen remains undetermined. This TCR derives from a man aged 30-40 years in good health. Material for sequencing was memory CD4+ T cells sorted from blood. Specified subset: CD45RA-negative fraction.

The CDR3 DNA is TGCGCCAGCAGGACGGGGGCCGGCGGTGAAAAACTGTTTTTT. Its translation is CASRTGAGGEKLFF. The rearrangement uses TRBV10-2 and TRBJ1-4; perhaps TRBD1 as D (6 bases). The CDR3 sequence is 14 residues long. Trimming stripped 6 bases from V and 7 bases from J, with 15 bases between. Germline V CDR1 and CDR2: WSHSY, SAAADI.